These 13 T cell receptor beta chains were sequenced from one sample in a study of regulatory T cells in long-lasting Graves disease. iRepertoire HTBI primers and Arm-PCR of CDR3 regions built TCR beta libraries. MiXCR, run by TCRdb on the multiplex PCR reads, gives a single entry per CDR3 protein. The sample includes roughly 400,000 distinct CDR3 sequences, 14% to 15% of them seen just once. Time point reported: newly diagnosed GD, antithyroid drugs for less than 3 months. Generation of the TCR library employed RNA extracted from PBMCs. The sample was also linked to a second study, of T cells in Graves' hyperthyroidism and ophthalmopathy.

The sequenced sample was peripheral blood mononuclear cells (PBMCs), obtained at new diagnosis, from a patient treated with antithyroid drugs. The receptors were sampled from a middle-aged woman with Graves disease.

This clonotype has more than one count but fewer than ten. This chain joins TRBV2 and TRBJ2-5, with D possibly being TRBD2 (7 bases). The germline V and J ends were trimmed by 7 bases and 2 bases, with 17 bases remaining between them. From germline, CDR1 is SNHLY and CDR2 FYNNEI. This CDR3 spans 15 amino acids. Here the CDR3 DNA reads TGTGCCAGCACGGGGGGCGGACAGCCTCAAGAGACCCAGTACTTC. This sequence encodes CASTGGGQPQETQYF.

This clonotype was seen many times. This chain joins TRBV11-3 and TRBJ1-2; D is possibly TRBD1 (6 bases). Germline CDR1 and CDR2: SGHNT and YENEEA. The CDR3 consists of 15 residues. V was clipped by 4 bases and J by 2 bases, with 14 bases between them. This chain's CDR3 is CASSSTGMGNYGYTF. The CDR3 DNA sequence: TGTGCCAGCAGCTCCACAGGGATGGGGAACTATGGCTACACCTTC.

V usage is TRBV20-1 and J usage is TRBJ2-1; 9 nucleotides match TRBD2. The CDR3 totals 15 residues. Germline lookup yields CDR1 DFQATT and CDR2 SNEGSKA (reference sequence). The V segment lost 6 bases and the J segment 8 bases; nucleotides outside the gene matches: 14. The CDR3 bases are TGCAGTGCGAGATTGGGGACTAGCCTCTTCGATGAGCAGTTCTTC. Translation gives CSARLGTSLFDEQFF.

This rearrangement joins TRBV11-1 to TRBJ2-2; D may be TRBD2 (6 bases). Germline values: CDR1 SGHAT, CDR2 FQDESV (reference sequence). V lost 11 bases and J lost 0, with 13 bases in between. The CDR3 totals 14 residues. CDR3 bases: TGTGCCTGGAGTGGCGGGGCGAACACCGGGGAGCTGTTTTTT. Translated: CAWSGGANTGELFF.

This clonotype showed up just a few times. This chain connects TRBV12-3 or TRBV12-4 to TRBJ1-2; no reliable D call. The CDR3 extends over 16 amino acids. Deletions cut 0 bases from V and 4 bases from J, with 15 bases between. The CDR3 region has the DNA TGTGCCAGCAGTTTAGCGAGTGAAGGAGCTCTCTATGGCTACACCTTC. Its protein product is CASSLASEGALYGYTF.

The gene calls are TRBV20-1 and TRBJ1-2, with a weak D call TRBD1 (6 bases). The CDR3 contains 16 residues. Trimming removed 5 bases from V and 2 bases from J, with 21 bases in between. CDR1 is DFQATT and CDR2 is SNEGSKA in the germline V gene (reference sequence). The CDR3 loop reads CSAQNLQGGRNYGYTF. The DNA for the CDR3 is TGCAGTGCTCAGAACCTACAGGGTGGGAGGAACTATGGCTACACCTTC.

The chain carries TRBV28 and TRBJ2-7, with TRBD2 matching over 13 bases. This CDR3 has 18 residues. J gave up 4 bases and V 2 bases, and 11 bases lay outside the gene matches. Germline values: CDR1 MDHEN, CDR2 SYDVKM. The CDR3 region is CASSLEGTSGRAGYEQYF. The CDR3 coding sequence is TGTGCCAGCAGTTTAGAGGGAACTAGCGGGAGGGCCGGGTACGAGCAGTACTTC.

There are many counts of this clonotype. The DNA of the CDR3 is TGTGCCAGTAGTATGAGCGGAAACTACGAGCAGTACTTC. It codes for CASSMSGNYEQYF. The chain carries TRBV19 and TRBJ2-7; the D gene is possibly TRBD2 (5 bases). Germline V lookup: CDR1 LNHDA, CDR2 SQIVND (reference sequence). CDR3 length: 13 residues. Trimming pared 3 bases from V and 3 bases from J, leaving 9 bases between.

This clonotype was seen many times. The chain uses TRBV28 and TRBJ2-3; 14 nucleotides agree with TRBD2. Germline loops: CDR1 MDHEN, CDR2 SYDVKM. The V and J ends lost 5 bases and 5 bases, in that order; junction bases with no gene match: 9. There are 17 residues in the CDR3. This CDR3 is CASSGLGLAGVEDTQYF. CDR3 nucleotide sequence: TGTGCCAGCAGTGGGCTGGGACTAGCGGGAGTCGAAGATACGCAGTATTTT.

The J gene is TRBJ2-7, the V gene TRBV6-1; 10 bases match TRBD2. V was clipped by 8 bases and J by 13 bases; unmatched bases: 14. The germline gives CDR1 MNHNS, CDR2 SASEGT. The CDR3 totals 13 residues. CDR3 loop: CASGKSRTSGKYF. CDR3 nucleotides: TGTGCCAGCGGTAAGAGTCGGACTAGCGGTAAATACTTC.

This clonotype was observed at least ten times. The V call is TRBV12-5, the J call TRBJ2-1; D perhaps matches TRBD1 (6 bases). This CDR3 comprises 13 residues. From germline, CDR1 is LGHNT and CDR2 FRNRAP. The germline V and J ends were trimmed by 5 bases and 3 bases, with 8 bases remaining between them. CDR3 sequence reads: CASGTQGYNEQFF. In DNA, the CDR3 is TGTGCTAGTGGTACACAGGGCTACAATGAGCAGTTCTTC. Variable domain in full (rest from reference TRBV12-5 and TRBJ2-1): DARVTQTPRHKVTEMGQEVTMRCQPILGHNTVFWYRQTMMQGLELLAYFRNRAPLDDSGMPKDRFSAEMPDATLATLKIQPSEPRDSAVYFCASGTQGYNEQFFGPGTRLTVL.

V is TRBV4-2 and J is TRBJ2-2; TRBD2 matches at 8 bases. The CDR3 length is 17 residues. V shed 1 base, J shed 0 bases, and the junction held 4 bases outside the gene matches. Germline V gene lookup returns CDR1 LGHNA and CDR2 YNFKEQ. DNA of the CDR3: TGTGCCAGCAGCCAAGCTGTACTAGCGGCGAACACCGGGGAGCTGTTTTTT. It is translated as CASSQAVLAANTGELFF.

As concerns this clonotype: The junction shows a germline mismatch at one end, possibly a read error. The chain has TRBV11-2 and TRBJ2-7; 7 bases fit TRBD1. This CDR3 spans 14 amino acids. Germline V gene lookup returns CDR1 SGHAT and CDR2 FQNNGV. The CDR3 DNA reads as TGTGCCAGCAGCTTAACAGGGGTCTCCTACGAGCACTACTTC. This codes for CASSLTGVSYEHYF.